The clone carrying this T cell receptor beta chain was seen a few times. Its antigen is not known. The data are from a study of shared clonotypes between healthy human individuals. Points from the study as a whole: Represented diversity, genetic and exposure-history alike, was limited by few donors.

CDR3 length: 15 amino acids. Germline CDR1 and CDR2: LNHNV and YYDKDF (reference sequence). V was trimmed by 7 bases and J by 4 bases, leaving 16 bases between them. Every subset's genomic DNA went evenly onto several immunoSEQ plates. In replicate PCRs of unsorted PBMC, 300 ng DNA, 31,000 or so T cell genomes, was used. Methods used by the authors: From ImmunoSEQ came sequences covering only the junction and carrying no quality scores, so filtering differed. TCRdb's table, derived via immunoSEQ multiplex PCR, lists solely in-frame clones and lacks some. V, J and clone size are taken as reported in that table, and D and trimming were inferred from the DNA itself. Found here are about half a million clones, 81% of them singletons; the top ten hold 12%.

Sequenced sample: PBMCs. The receptor was derived from a woman aged 40 to 50 in good health. Some clones in this sample may be carry-over from other donors' samples. This sequence joins TRBV15 and TRBJ2-2; TRBD1 is a possible D gene (6 bases). The DNA for the CDR3 is TGTGCCACCAACACAGGGAGAGTGGGCACCGGGGAGCTGTTTTTT. Translating gives CATNTGRVGTGELFF. Full variable domain (remainder filled in from reference TRBV15 and TRBJ2-2): DAMVIQNPRYQVTQFGKPVTLSCSQTLNHNVMYWYQQKSSQAPKLLFHYYDKDFNNEADTPDNFQSRRPNTSFCFLDIRSPGLGDTAMYLCATNTGRVGTGELFFGEGSRLTVL.